These 10 T cell receptor beta chains were sequenced from one sample in a study of breast tumors, draining lymph nodes, adjacent tissues. Samples came from axillary lymph nodes draining the breast cancer. TCRdb itself ran the multiplex PCR reads through MiXCR, one entry per CDR3 protein. In the table there are 150,000 to 200,000 distinct CDR3 sequences, 33% of which are singletons. What was sequenced was axillary lymph node tissue. These receptors came from a female donor with breast cancer. Some clones in this sample may be carry-over from other donors' samples.

J is TRBJ1-1 and V is TRBV7-9; the match to TRBD1 covers 7 bases. Trimming at V came to 5 bases and at J to 4 bases, leaving 10 bases not matched to a gene. Looked up from germline, CDR1 is SEHNR and CDR2 is FQNEAQ (reference sequence). This CDR3 is built from 15 residues. CDR3 DNA: TGTGCCAGCAGCCCAGGGGGGGCCCAGACCACTGAAGCTTTCTTT. Amino acids: CASSPGGAQTTEAFF. Full variable domain (rest looked up from reference TRBV7-9 and TRBJ1-1): DTGVSQNPRHKITKRGQNVTFRCDPISEHNRLYWYRQTLGQGPEFLTYFQNEAQLEKSRLLSDRFSAERPKGSFSTLEIQRTEQGDSAMYLCASSPGGAQTTEAFFGQGTRLTVV.

This clonotype was seen a few times. V is TRBV6-5 and J is TRBJ1-2, with 10 bases lining up with TRBD1. The CDR3 extends over 19 amino acids. V shed 2 bases and J 8 bases; nucleotides not matched to a gene: 20. The germline V gene has CDR1 MNHEY and CDR2 SVGAGI. This chain's CDR3 is CASSYLGGTGVGWSYGYTF. The CDR3 DNA follows: TGTGCCAGCAGTTACCTGGGGGGGACAGGGGTGGGTTGGTCTTACGGCTACACCTTC.

This clonotype was picked up many times. V is TRBV7-6 and J is TRBJ2-2; maybe TRBD1 (6 bases). V was shortened by 2 bases and J by 1 base, with 11 bases between the two germline ends. The CDR3 totals 16 residues. Germline CDR1 reads SGHVS; CDR2 reads FNYEAQ. CDR3 coding DNA: TGTGCCAGCAGCTTACAACAGGGTTGGAACACCGGGGAGCTGTTTTTT. This codes for CASSLQQGWNTGELFF.

This clonotype was detected ten times or more. The chain has TRBV15 and TRBJ2-5, with D perhaps TRBD1 (5 bases). The CDR3 loop spans 15 amino acids. Germline V CDR1 and CDR2: LNHNV, YYDKDF (reference sequence). The V end was cut by 1 base, the J end by 5 bases, with 14 bases between. The CDR3 nucleotides are TGTGCCACCAGCAGAGGTGTAGGGAACAGGGAGACCCAGTACTTC. Its translation: CATSRGVGNRETQYF.

Details on this clonotype: A junction end diverges from the germline sequence, so it may reflect a read error. The rearrangement links TRBV4-1 to TRBJ1-1; D is uncertain. Germline V gene lookup returns CDR1 MGHRA and CDR2 YSYEKL. The CDR3 spans 14 residues. The CDR3 DNA reads TGTGCCAGCAGCCAAAGGGAGAAGAACACTGCAGCTTTCTTT. It specifies CASSQREKNTAAFF.

This clonotype appeared many times. The V and J genes are TRBV7-9 and TRBJ2-1, with 9 bases matching TRBD2. Germline-derived CDR1 and CDR2 are SEHNR and FQNEAQ (reference sequence). Unmatched junction bases numbered 10, after V lost 1 base and J lost 0 bases. The CDR3 sequence is 19 residues long. CDR3 DNA sequence: TGTGCCAGCAGCTTAGAAAGTCGAGCGGGAGGCCACTCCTACAATGAGCAGTTCTTC. Protein sequence: CASSLESRAGGHSYNEQFF.

This clonotype was seen many times. The V call is TRBV5-5, the J call TRBJ1-5; D gene uncertain. Trimming took 5 bases from V and 0 from J, leaving 12 bases between them. The CDR3 contains 15 residues. The germline CDR1 and CDR2 sequences are SGHKS and YYEKEE (reference sequence). CDR3 bases: TGTGCCAGCAGAAAAGGGCCCCATAGCAATCAGCCCCAGCATTTT. Its protein product is CASRKGPHSNQPQHF. Supplemented by reference TRBV5-5 and TRBJ1-5, the full variable domain reads DAGVTQSPTHLIKTRGQQVTLRCSPISGHKSVSWYQQVLGQGPQFIFQYYEKEERGRGNFPDRFSARQFPNYSSELNVNALLLGDSALYLCASRKGPHSNQPQHFGDGTRLSIL.

The chain is built from TRBV6-5 and TRBJ2-1; D not certain. Trimming shortened V by 5 bases and J by 6 bases, and 20 bases separated the two germline ends. The germline V gene encodes CDR1 MNHEY and CDR2 SVGAGI. This CDR3 region has 16 residues. The CDR3 DNA reads TGTGCCAGCAGTCTTTACGGATCAGGCCCCGGCAATGAGCAGTTCTTC. It encodes CASSLYGSGPGNEQFF.

This clonotype appeared many times. The chain uses TRBV12-3 or TRBV12-4 and TRBJ2-7; 9 nucleotides align to TRBD1. The V and J ends lost 4 bases and 3 bases, in that order; junction bases with no gene match: 7. This CDR3 comprises 15 residues. The CDR3 is CASSSAGTGNYEQYF. The CDR3 DNA reads TGTGCCAGCAGTTCCGCCGGGACAGGGAACTACGAGCAGTACTTC.

This clonotype was observed many times. The chain carries TRBV4-1 and TRBJ2-2; D unclear. From germline, CDR1 is MGHRA and CDR2 YSYEKL. Trimming took off 0 bases at V and 5 bases at J, with 10 bases between the two ends. There are 15 residues in the CDR3. The CDR3 loop is CASSQEETSTGELFF. The CDR3 DNA reads TGCGCCAGCAGCCAAGAGGAAACGAGTACCGGGGAGCTGTTTTTT.